The 30 T cell receptor beta chains reported below all come from one sample, sequenced in a study of CD8+CD57+ T cells in acquired aplastic anemia. Using genomic DNA as the template, TCR beta VDJ and CDR3 profiling was carried out. MiXCR was run by TCRdb on the reads, yielding one entry per CDR3 protein. The sample lists some 48,000 distinct CDR3 sequences, around 73% seen once, with 30% to 40% in the top ten. What was sequenced was sorted CD4+, CD8+, or CD8+CD57+ T cells (not recorded which) from PBMCs. The receptors derive from a human donor in good health, serving as a control.

The V call is TRBV7-3, the J call TRBJ1-6; tentatively, D is TRBD1 (6 bases). The CDR3 has 14 residues. CDR1 is SGHTA, CDR2 FQGTGA, per germline. V was trimmed by 4 bases and J by 6 bases, leaving 10 bases between them. The CDR3 nucleotides are TGTGCCAGCAGCTCGGACAGCTTTAATTCACCCCTCCACTTT. Amino acid sequence: CASSSDSFNSPLHF.

This clonotype was detected only a few times. CDR3 bases: TGTGCCATCAGCGGACTAGCGGGGTCCCCTAGCTCCTACAATGAGCAGTTCTTC. This codes for CAISGLAGSPSSYNEQFF. J is TRBJ2-1 and V is TRBV10-3; 12 nucleotides line up with TRBD2. V dropped 6 bases and J dropped 0; count of bases not matched to a gene: 9. Looked up from germline, CDR1 is ENHRY and CDR2 is SYGVKD. The length of the CDR3 is 18 residues.

The rearrangement joins TRBV19 to TRBJ2-5, with 8 nucleotides matching TRBD1. This CDR3 has 15 amino acids. V shed 3 bases and J 1 base; nucleotides not matched to a gene: 4. The germline gives CDR1 LNHDA, CDR2 SQIVND (reference sequence). This CDR3 is CASSIATGGQETQYF. DNA of the CDR3: TGTGCCAGTAGTATCGCAACAGGGGGCCAAGAGACCCAGTACTTC.

This rearrangement joins TRBV24-1 to TRBJ2-5, with D uncertain. Trimming cost V 3 bases and J 9 bases, with 1 base left between them. Germline V lookup: CDR1 KGHDR, CDR2 SFDVKD. The CDR3 has 9 amino acids. CDR3 in amino acids: CATSDAQYF. The CDR3 DNA reads TGTGCCACCAGTGATGCCCAGTACTTC.

The chain carries TRBV20-1 and TRBJ1-6; D is ambiguous. V lost 1 base, J lost 6 bases, and 4 bases lay in between. The germline V gene encodes CDR1 DFQATT and CDR2 SNEGSKA (reference sequence). The CDR3 runs 12 residues. In DNA, the CDR3 is TGCAGTGCTAGAGGGCCTAATTCACCCCTCCACTTT. Translating gives CSARGPNSPLHF.

The sample holds a few counts of this clonotype. The chain recombines TRBV12-3 or TRBV12-4 with TRBJ2-5; D is possibly TRBD1 (5 bases). The CDR3 extends over 12 amino acids. V gave up 5 bases and J gave up 4 bases, with 8 bases separating them. The DNA for the CDR3 is TGTGCCAGCAGTCCAAGGGGAGAGACCCAGTACTTC. Translating it yields CASSPRGETQYF.

This CDR3 is CASTRGDRGFAQPQHF. The DNA for the CDR3 is TGTGCCAGCACCAGGGGGGACAGGGGCTTCGCGCAGCCCCAGCATTTT. The rearrangement joins TRBV6-2 or TRBV6-3 to TRBJ1-5; TRBD1 matches 10 bases. CDR1 is MNHEY and CDR2 is SVGEGT in the germline V gene. Trimming cost V 7 bases and J 7 bases; bases outside gene matches: 13. The CDR3 has 16 residues.

V and J are TRBV29-1 and TRBJ2-1; D is possibly TRBD2 (6 bases). Germline CDR1 SQVTM, CDR2 ANQGSEA. This CDR3 is built from 14 residues. V lost 4 bases and J 4 bases, leaving 14 bases between the germline ends. This chain's CDR3 is CSVGRDGRYNEQFF. The CDR3 region has the DNA TGCAGCGTTGGCCGGGACGGGAGATACAATGAGCAGTTCTTC.

The CDR3 protein is CASSRVSDTIYF. In DNA form, the CDR3 reads TGTGCCAGCAGCAGGGTGTCGGACACCATATATTTT. The chain carries TRBV7-2 and TRBJ1-3, with no clear D. The CDR3 covers 12 residues. CDR1 and CDR2 (germline): SGHTA, FQGNSA. Trimming removed 5 bases from V and 8 bases from J, with 10 bases in between.

V is TRBV19 and J is TRBJ1-2, with 12 bases that match TRBD1. Trimming removed 10 bases from V and 2 bases from J; junction bases left unmatched: 5. Germline CDR1 is LNHDA and CDR2 is SQIVND (reference sequence). The CDR3 is 14 amino acids. CDR3 in DNA: TGTGCCACGGGGGACAGGGGGCCGAACTATGGCTACACCTTC. This sequence encodes CATGDRGPNYGYTF.

The rearrangement uses TRBV19 and TRBJ1-3; D is unclear. Trimming took off 3 bases at V and 0 bases at J, with 9 bases between the two ends. Germline values: CDR1 LNHDA, CDR2 SQIVND (reference sequence). The CDR3 is 15 residues long. In DNA form, the CDR3 reads TGTGCCAGTAGTATTGGGTGGGGCTCTGGAAACACCATATATTTT. This encodes CASSIGWGSGNTIYF.

A remark on this clonotype: A read error may account for a junction end that differs from germline. The chain combines TRBV2 with TRBJ1-2, with D unresolved. The CDR3 totals 12 residues. Germline V CDR1 and CDR2: SNHLY, FYNNEI. CDR3 DNA: TGTGCCAGCAGAGAAGAGGGTAGTGGCTACACCTTC. It translates to CASREEGSGYTF.

This chain joins TRBV7-9 and TRBJ2-1; D not resolved. The germline CDR1 and CDR2 sequences are SEHNR and FQNEAQ (reference sequence). Trimming left V 4 bases short and J 5 bases short, with 9 bases between. The CDR3 length is 13 residues. The CDR3 DNA is TGTGCCAGCAGCTCAGGCCTCCACAATGAGCAGTTCTTC. Amino acid sequence: CASSSGLHNEQFF.

The V gene is TRBV29-1, the J gene TRBJ1-3; D remains ambiguous. V lost 5 bases to trimming and J lost 0 bases, with 8 bases between them. Germline CDR1 is SQVTM and CDR2 is ANQGSEA. This CDR3 region has 13 residues. CDR3 protein: CSVRENSGNTIYF. The DNA for the CDR3 is TGCAGCGTTCGGGAAAACTCTGGAAACACCATATATTTT.

This clonotype was counted a few times. The V call is TRBV15, the J call TRBJ2-1, with 10 bases fitting TRBD2. After removal of 5 bases from V and 2 bases from J, the junction contained 9 bases not matched to a gene. Germline V CDR1 and CDR2: LNHNV, YYDKDF (reference sequence). CDR3 length equals 17 residues. The CDR3 region is CATSHGGLANPYNEQFF. The CDR3 region has the DNA TGTGCCACCAGCCACGGGGGACTAGCGAACCCCTACAATGAGCAGTTCTTC. The entire variable domain, with the rest obtained from reference TRBV15 and TRBJ2-1, is as follows: DAMVIQNPRYQVTQFGKPVTLSCSQTLNHNVMYWYQQKSSQAPKLLFHYYDKDFNNEADTPDNFQSRRPNTSFCFLDIRSPGLGDTAMYLCATSHGGLANPYNEQFFGPGTRLTVL.

With respect to this clonotype: A read error is likely, as this CDR3 ends without the conserved phenylalanine or tryptophan. It is unclear where the CDR3 begins or ends on the DNA, so no DNA is shown, and the CDR3 is as TCRdb lists it. The chain employs TRBV19 and TRBJ2-7; the table's D call, TRBD1, has no DNA check behind it. The germline V gene has CDR1 LNHDA and CDR2 SQIVND (reference sequence). From its first to its last residue, the CDR3 has 8 amino acids. The CDR3 region is CASFLGAA.

The chain joins TRBV7-9 to TRBJ2-7, with 7 bases fitting TRBD1. Germline V gives CDR1 SEHNR, CDR2 FQNEAQ (reference sequence). With V trimmed by 3 bases and J by 6 bases, 2 bases remained unmatched. This CDR3 contains 12 residues. For the CDR3, the DNA is TGTGCCAGCAGCTTTGACAGGGCCGAGCAGTACTTC. Its protein product is CASSFDRAEQYF.

This clonotype occurred many times. The CDR3 DNA sequence: TGTGCCAGCAGTTTACTCGTCATGGCGGGAGACGAGCAGTACTTC. This codes for CASSLLVMAGDEQYF. The J gene is TRBJ2-7, the V gene TRBV28; 7 nucleotides match TRBD2. The V gene's germline CDR1 is MDHEN and CDR2 SYDVKM. The CDR3 is 15 residues long. J gave up 5 bases and V 2 bases, and 9 bases lay outside the gene matches.

The chain joins TRBV25-1 to TRBJ1-6; 10 bases fit TRBD1. V dropped 4 bases and J dropped 6; count of bases not matched to a gene: 6. The CDR3 runs to 16 residues. Germline V gene sequence: CDR1 MGHDK, CDR2 SYGVNS. In DNA, the CDR3 is TGTGCCAGCAGTGGGACCGGGACAGGGGCTAATTCACCCCTCCACTTT. Translation: CASSGTGTGANSPLHF.

The rearrangement uses TRBV9 and TRBJ1-6, with 11 bases that match TRBD1. The V gene end was trimmed by 3 bases and the J gene end by 14 bases; junction bases not matched to a gene: 10. This CDR3 is 15 amino acids long. Per germline, CDR1 SGDLS and CDR2 YYNGEE. In DNA, the CDR3 is TGTGCCAGCAGCGGAGGGACAGGGGGTTCTATGGCCCTCCACTTT. It yields the protein CASSGGTGGSMALHF. Full variable domain (rest looked up from reference TRBV9 and TRBJ1-6): DSGVTQTPKHLITATGQRVTLRCSPRSGDLSVYWYQQSLDQGLQFLIQYYNGEERAKGNILERFSAQQFPDLHSELNLSSLELGDSALYFCASSGGTGGSMALHFGNGTRLTVT.

This clonotype was recorded many times. This chain's CDR3 is CASSHNQGPTEAFF. CDR3 coding DNA: TGTGCCAGCAGTCACAATCAGGGACCCACTGAAGCTTTCTTT. The rearrangement links TRBV6-1 to TRBJ1-1, with D possibly TRBD1 on 5 matching bases. The CDR3 consists of 14 residues. Germline V CDR1 and CDR2: MNHNS, SASEGT. Trimming took 5 bases from V and 4 from J, leaving 14 bases between them.

The chain carries TRBV19 and TRBJ2-7; tentative D call: TRBD1 (6 bases). Per the germline V gene, CDR1 is LNHDA and CDR2 is SQIVND (reference sequence). CDR3 length: 15 amino acids. With 6 bases removed from V and 0 bases from J, the gap between germline ends came to 15 bases. The CDR3 DNA sequence: TGTGCCAGTAGCCCCAGGGACACAACCTCCTACGAGCAGTACTTC. It codes for CASSPRDTTSYEQYF.

This chain joins TRBV25-1 and TRBJ2-3; no clear D gene. Germline loops: CDR1 MGHDK, CDR2 SYGVNS. With 6 bases removed from V and 0 bases from J, the gap between germline ends came to 7 bases. The CDR3 consists of 13 residues. This CDR3 reads CASRADSTDTQYF. CDR3 in DNA: TGTGCCAGCAGGGCAGACAGCACAGATACGCAGTATTTT.

This clonotype came up a few times. The gene calls are TRBV29-1 and TRBJ2-3; D uncertain. This CDR3 has 10 residues. The V gene lost 5 bases and the J gene lost 2 bases, with 2 bases spanning the gap. Per the germline V gene, CDR1 is SQVTM and CDR2 is ANQGSEA. DNA of the CDR3: TGCAGCGTTTTCACAGATACGCAGTATTTT. Its protein product is CSVFTDTQYF.

The CDR3 protein is CASSLYSNQPQHF. The CDR3 DNA is TGTGCCAGCAGCTTATATAGCAATCAGCCCCAGCATTTT. The gene calls are TRBV5-5 and TRBJ1-5; no reliable D call. Germline V lookup: CDR1 SGHKS, CDR2 YYEKEE (reference sequence). Trimming pared 2 bases from V and 0 bases from J, leaving 3 bases between. CDR3 length: 13 residues.

This sequence joins TRBV5-4 and TRBJ1-1, with no clear D. Germline CDR1 and CDR2: SGHNT and YYREEE (reference sequence). There are 16 residues in the CDR3. Trimming took 2 bases from V and 1 from J, leaving 15 bases between them. Written as DNA, the CDR3 is TGTGCCAGCAGCTTCGGGAAGGCACTCCCGAACACTGAAGCTTTCTTT. It translates to CASSFGKALPNTEAFF.

This chain uses TRBV10-1 with TRBJ2-7; no clear D gene. Germline loops: CDR1 WNHNN, CDR2 SYGVQD (reference sequence). Trimming left V 0 bases short and J 2 bases short, with 5 bases between. This CDR3 is 13 amino acids long. CDR3 sequence (DNA): TGCGCCAGCAGTGAGTCTATAACCTACGAGCAGTACTTC. Its translation is CASSESITYEQYF.

This clonotype has a handful of counts. The chain combines TRBV9 with TRBJ2-3; the D gene is possibly TRBD2 (5 bases). The CDR3 length is 15 residues. The V and J ends lost 3 bases and 6 bases respectively, with 17 bases between them. Germline lookup yields CDR1 SGDLS and CDR2 YYNGEE. In nucleotides, the CDR3 is TGTGCCAGCAGCGATACTAGACGGAGCTACGATACGCAGTATTTT. This encodes CASSDTRRSYDTQYF.

The chain has TRBV29-1 and TRBJ2-7; D might be TRBD2 (6 bases). The CDR3 is 16 residues long. The germline V gene has CDR1 SQVTM and CDR2 ANQGSEA. Trimming removed 4 bases at V and 1 base at J, with 20 bases between. The CDR3 coding sequence is TGCAGCGTTGCCTCCACATACTTGCGGGAATCCTACGAGCAGTACTTC. Residues: CSVASTYLRESYEQYF.

This clonotype was counted at least ten times. The chain links TRBV4-1 to TRBJ1-5; the D is unclear. CDR3 length: 15 amino acids. CDR1 is MGHRA and CDR2 is YSYEKL in the germline V gene. V lost 0 bases, J lost 7 bases, and 13 bases lay in between. The CDR3 DNA sequence: TGCGCCAGCAGCCAAGATACGGTAGCGGGCCAGCCCCAGCATTTT. Encoded protein: CASSQDTVAGQPQHF.